This TCR beta chain emerged from a study of neurological immune-mediated disorders. Points from the study as a whole: Because no CDR3 amino acid sequences were shared across subjects by expanded clones, private repertoires were suggested in all groups.

This clonotype was found many times. Its matching antigen is unknown. Per germline, CDR1 SQVTM and CDR2 ANQGSEA. V was clipped by 7 bases and J by 6 bases; unmatched bases: 24. This CDR3 has 18 residues. Each CDR3 protein is one row after TCRdb ran MiXCR on the 5' RACE reads. The repertoire holds around 76,000 distinct CDR3 sequences, with roughly 10% as singletons. Time point here: longitudinal time-point 1 (baseline). The sample consisted of PBMCs. The rearrangement links TRBV29-1 to TRBJ1-1, with 9 positions matching TRBD1. This TCR came from a man aged 30 to 45 in good health. CDR3 sequence: CSGSSVRTGARVVAEAFF. The CDR3 DNA is TGCAGCGGCTCCTCTGTCCGGACAGGGGCTAGGGTAGTCGCTGAAGCTTTCTTT.